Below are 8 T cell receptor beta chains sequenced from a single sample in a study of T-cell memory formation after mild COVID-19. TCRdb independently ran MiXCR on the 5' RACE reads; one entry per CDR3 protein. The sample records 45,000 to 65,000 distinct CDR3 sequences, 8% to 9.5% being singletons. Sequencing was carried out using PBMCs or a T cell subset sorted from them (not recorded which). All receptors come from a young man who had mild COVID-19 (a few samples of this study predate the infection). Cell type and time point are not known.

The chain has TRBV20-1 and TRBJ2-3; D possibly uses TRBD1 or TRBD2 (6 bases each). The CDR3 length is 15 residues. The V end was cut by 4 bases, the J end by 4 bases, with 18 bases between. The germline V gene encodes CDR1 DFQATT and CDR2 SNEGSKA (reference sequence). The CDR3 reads CSATASGAGSDTQYF. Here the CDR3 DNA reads TGCAGTGCTACCGCCTCGGGGGCCGGATCAGATACGCAGTATTTT.

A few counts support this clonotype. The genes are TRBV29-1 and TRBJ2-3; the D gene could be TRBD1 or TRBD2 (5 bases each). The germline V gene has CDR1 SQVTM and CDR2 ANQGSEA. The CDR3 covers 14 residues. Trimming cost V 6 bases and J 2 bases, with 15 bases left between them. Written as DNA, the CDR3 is TGCAGCGTACGCATCCTGGGGGTCACAGATACGCAGTATTTT. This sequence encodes CSVRILGVTDTQYF.

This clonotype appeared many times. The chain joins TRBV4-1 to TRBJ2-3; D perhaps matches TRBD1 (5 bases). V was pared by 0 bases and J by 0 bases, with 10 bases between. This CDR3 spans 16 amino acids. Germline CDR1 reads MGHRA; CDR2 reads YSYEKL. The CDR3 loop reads CASSQEGLPSTDTQYF. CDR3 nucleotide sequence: TGCGCCAGCAGCCAAGAGGGGCTCCCTAGCACAGATACGCAGTATTTT.

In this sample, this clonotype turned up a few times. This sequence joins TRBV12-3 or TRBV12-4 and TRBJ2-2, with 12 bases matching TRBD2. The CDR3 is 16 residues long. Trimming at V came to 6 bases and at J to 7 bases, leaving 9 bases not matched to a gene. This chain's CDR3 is CASSPRTSGVDGELFF. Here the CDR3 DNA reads TGTGCCAGCAGCCCAAGGACTAGCGGGGTCGACGGGGAGCTGTTTTTT.

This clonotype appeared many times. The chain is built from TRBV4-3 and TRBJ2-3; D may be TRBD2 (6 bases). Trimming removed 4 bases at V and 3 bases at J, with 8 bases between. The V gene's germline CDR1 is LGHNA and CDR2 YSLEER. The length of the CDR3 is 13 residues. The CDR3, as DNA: TGCGCCAGCAGCCTGCTAGCGACAGATACGCAGTATTTT. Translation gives CASSLLATDTQYF.

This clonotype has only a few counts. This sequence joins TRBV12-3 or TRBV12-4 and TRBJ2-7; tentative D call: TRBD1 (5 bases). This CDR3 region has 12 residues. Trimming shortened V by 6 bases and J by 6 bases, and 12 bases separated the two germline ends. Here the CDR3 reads CASSPPRGEQYF. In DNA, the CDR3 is TGTGCCAGCAGCCCCCCTAGGGGCGAGCAGTACTTC.

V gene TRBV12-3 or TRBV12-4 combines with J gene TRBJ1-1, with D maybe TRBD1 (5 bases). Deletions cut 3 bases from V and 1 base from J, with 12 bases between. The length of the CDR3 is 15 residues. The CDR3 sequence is CASSFRDPGNTEAFF. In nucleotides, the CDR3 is TGTGCCAGCAGTTTTCGGGACCCAGGGAACACTGAAGCTTTCTTT.

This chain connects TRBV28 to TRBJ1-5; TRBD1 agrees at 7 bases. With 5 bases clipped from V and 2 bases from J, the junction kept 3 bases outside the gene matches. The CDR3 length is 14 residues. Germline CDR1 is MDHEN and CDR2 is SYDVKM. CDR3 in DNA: TGTGCCAGCAGTCCGACAGGGCGCAATCAGCCCCAGCATTTT. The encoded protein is CASSPTGRNQPQHF.